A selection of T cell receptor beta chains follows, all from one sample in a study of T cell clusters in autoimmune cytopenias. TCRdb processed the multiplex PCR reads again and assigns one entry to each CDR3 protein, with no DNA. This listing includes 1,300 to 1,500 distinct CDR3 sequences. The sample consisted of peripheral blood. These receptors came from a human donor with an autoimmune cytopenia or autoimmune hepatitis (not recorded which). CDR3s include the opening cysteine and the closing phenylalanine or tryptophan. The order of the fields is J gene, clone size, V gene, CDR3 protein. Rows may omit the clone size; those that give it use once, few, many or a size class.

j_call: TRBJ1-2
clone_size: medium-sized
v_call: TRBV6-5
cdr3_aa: CASSSIQGNGYTF

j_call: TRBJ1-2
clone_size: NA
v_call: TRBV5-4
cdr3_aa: CASSLQPRNLGYGYTF

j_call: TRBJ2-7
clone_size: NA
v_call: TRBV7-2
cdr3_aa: CASSLGGSEQYF

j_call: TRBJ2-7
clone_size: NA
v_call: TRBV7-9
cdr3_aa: CASSWGTGTGKYEQYF

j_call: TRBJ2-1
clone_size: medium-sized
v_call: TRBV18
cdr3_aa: CASSPESFTRAYNEQFF

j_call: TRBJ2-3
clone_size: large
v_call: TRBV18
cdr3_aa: CASSPPDSGADTQYF

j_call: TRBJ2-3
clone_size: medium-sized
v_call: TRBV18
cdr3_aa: CASSPGLESTDTQYF

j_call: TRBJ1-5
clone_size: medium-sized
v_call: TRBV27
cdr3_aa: CASSLQTGWQPQHF

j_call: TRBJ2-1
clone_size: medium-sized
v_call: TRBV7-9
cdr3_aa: CASSRGQGDVNEQFF

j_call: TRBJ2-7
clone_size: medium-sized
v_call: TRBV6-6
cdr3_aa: CASSYGAGYEQYF

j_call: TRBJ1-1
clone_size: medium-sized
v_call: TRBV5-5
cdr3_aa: CASSLEAGVNGHTEAFF

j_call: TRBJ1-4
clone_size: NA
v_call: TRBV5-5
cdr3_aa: CASSWVPTGGSAKLFF

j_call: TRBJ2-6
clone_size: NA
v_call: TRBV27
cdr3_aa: CASSFRAGANVLTF

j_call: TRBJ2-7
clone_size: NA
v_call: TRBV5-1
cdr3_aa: CASSTYGASYEQYF

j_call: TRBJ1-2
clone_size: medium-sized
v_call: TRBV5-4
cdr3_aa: CASSSNNRVLNGYTF

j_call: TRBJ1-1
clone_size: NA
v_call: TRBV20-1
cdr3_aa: CSADWTGGVSEAFF

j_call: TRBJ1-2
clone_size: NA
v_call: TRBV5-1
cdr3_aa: CASSLGITGTGEGYTF

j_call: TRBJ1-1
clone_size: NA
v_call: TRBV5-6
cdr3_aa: CASSERYRAPGRNTEAFF

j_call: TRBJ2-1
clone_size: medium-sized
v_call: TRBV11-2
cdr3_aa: CASSFHAGGVGSYNEQFF

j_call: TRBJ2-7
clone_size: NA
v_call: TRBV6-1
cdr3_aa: CASRSYSGTGGYEQYF

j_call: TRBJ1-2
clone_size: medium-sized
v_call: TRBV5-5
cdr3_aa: CASSWAGTPSNYGYTF

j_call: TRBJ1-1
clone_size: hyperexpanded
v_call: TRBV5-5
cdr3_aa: CASSAQGDTEAFF

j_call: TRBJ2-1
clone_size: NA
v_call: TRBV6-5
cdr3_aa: CASRFWGGTVWDTEQFF

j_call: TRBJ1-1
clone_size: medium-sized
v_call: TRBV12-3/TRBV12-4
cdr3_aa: CASTTSGGNTEAFF

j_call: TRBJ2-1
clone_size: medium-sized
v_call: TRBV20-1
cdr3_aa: CSVAGGPFYNEQFF

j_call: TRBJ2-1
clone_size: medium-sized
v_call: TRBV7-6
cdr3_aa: CASSLRAAGGEGNEQFF

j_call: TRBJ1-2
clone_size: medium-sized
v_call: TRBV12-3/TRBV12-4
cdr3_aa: CASSSRQGLGYTF

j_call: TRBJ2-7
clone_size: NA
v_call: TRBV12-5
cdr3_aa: CASGLVYYEQYF

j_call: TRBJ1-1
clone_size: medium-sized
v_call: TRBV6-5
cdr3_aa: CASSYGGNTEAFF

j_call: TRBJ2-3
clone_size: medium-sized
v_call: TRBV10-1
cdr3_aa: CASSDPKGVDTQYF

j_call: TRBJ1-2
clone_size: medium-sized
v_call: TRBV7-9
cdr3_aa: CASSLAGTLAYGYTF

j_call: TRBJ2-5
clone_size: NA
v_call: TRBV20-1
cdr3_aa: CSAKGQGRLETQYF

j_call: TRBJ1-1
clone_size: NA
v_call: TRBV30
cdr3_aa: CAWKTGLNTEAFF

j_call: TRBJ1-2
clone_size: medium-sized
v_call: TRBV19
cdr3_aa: CASSMTQGAGNYGYTF